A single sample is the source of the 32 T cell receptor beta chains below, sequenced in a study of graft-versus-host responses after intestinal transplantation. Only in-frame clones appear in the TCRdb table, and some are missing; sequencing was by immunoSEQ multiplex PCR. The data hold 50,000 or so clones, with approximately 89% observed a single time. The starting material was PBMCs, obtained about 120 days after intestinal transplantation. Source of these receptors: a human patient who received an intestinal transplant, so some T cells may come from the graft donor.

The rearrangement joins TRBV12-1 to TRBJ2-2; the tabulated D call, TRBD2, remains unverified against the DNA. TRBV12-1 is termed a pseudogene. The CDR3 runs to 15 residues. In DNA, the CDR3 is TGTGCCAGCATGGGCACGCGACTAGCGTGTGGGGAGCTGTTTTTT. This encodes CASMGTRLACGELFF.

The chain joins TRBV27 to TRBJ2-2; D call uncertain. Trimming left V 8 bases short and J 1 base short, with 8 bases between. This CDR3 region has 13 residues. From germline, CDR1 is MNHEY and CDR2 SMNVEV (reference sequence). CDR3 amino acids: CASLTWNTGELFF. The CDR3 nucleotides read TGTGCCAGCCTGACTTGGAACACCGGGGAGCTGTTTTTT.

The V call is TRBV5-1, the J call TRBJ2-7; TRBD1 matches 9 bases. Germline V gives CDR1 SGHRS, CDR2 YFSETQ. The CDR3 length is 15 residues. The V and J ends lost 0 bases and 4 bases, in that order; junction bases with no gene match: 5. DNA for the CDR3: TGCGCCAGCAGCTTGGAAGGGACAGGGAAGTACGAGCAGTACTTC. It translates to CASSLEGTGKYEQYF.

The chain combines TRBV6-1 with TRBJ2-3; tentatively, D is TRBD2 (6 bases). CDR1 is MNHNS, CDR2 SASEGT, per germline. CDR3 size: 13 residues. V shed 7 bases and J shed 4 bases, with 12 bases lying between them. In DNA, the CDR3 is TGTGCCAGCACCTTACTAGCATCAGATACGCAGTATTTT. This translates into CASTLLASDTQYF.

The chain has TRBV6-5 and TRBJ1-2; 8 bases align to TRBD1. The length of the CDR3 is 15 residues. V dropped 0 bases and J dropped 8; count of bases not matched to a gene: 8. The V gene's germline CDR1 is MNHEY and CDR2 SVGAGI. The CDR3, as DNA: TGTGCCAGCAGTTACTCGTGGGCAGGGGGCGCGGGCTACACCTTC. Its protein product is CASSYSWAGGAGYTF.

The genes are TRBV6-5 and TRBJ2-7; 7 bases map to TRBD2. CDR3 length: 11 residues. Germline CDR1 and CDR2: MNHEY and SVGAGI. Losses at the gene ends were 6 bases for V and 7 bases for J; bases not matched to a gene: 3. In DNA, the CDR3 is TGTGCCAGCAGCCCGGGGGGAGAGCAGTACTTC. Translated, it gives CASSPGGEQYF.

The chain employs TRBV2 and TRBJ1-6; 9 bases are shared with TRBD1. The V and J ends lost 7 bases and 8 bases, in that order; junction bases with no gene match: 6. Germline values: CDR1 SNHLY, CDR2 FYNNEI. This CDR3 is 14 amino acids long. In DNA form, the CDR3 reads TGTGCCAGCACTAGGGACAGGGAGGATTCACCCCTCCACTTT. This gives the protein CASTRDREDSPLHF.

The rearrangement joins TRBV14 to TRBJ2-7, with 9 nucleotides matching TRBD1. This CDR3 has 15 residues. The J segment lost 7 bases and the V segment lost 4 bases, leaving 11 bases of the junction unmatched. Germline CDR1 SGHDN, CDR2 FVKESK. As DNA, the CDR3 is TGTGCCAGCAGCCGGGACAGGGTAAGCGCCAGGGAGCAGTACTTC. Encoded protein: CASSRDRVSAREQYF.

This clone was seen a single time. The CDR3 coding sequence is TGCGCCAGCAGCTTGGGTACCGCGGGGGGGCAAGAGACCCAGTACTTC. It codes for CASSLGTAGGQETQYF. V and J are TRBV5-1 and TRBJ2-5; 9 bases are a match to TRBD2. With V trimmed by 0 bases and J by 2 bases, 5 bases remained unmatched. The CDR3 covers 16 residues. Germline V gives CDR1 SGHRS, CDR2 YFSETQ.

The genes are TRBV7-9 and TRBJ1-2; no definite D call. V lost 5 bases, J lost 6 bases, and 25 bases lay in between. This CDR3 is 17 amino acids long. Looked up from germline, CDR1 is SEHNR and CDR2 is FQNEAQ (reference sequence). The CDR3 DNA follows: TGTGCCAGCAGCCAAATCTATCGGTCGGGCTTCCCTGATGGCTACACCTTC. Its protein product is CASSQIYRSGFPDGYTF. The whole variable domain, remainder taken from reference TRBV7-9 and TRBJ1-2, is DTGVSQNPRHKITKRGQNVTFRCDPISEHNRLYWYRQTLGQGPEFLTYFQNEAQLEKSRLLSDRFSAERPKGSFSTLEIQRTEQGDSAMYLCASSQIYRSGFPDGYTFGSGTRLTVV.

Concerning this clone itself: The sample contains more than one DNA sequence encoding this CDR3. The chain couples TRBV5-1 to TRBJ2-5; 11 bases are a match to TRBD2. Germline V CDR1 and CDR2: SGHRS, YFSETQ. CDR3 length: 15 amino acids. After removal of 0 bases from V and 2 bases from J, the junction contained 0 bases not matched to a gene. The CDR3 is CASSLGLAGQETQYF. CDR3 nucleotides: TGCGCCAGCAGCTTGGGACTAGCGGGGCAAGAGACCCAGTACTTC. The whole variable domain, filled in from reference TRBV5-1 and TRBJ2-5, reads KAGVTQTPRYLIKTRGQQVTLSCSPISGHRSVSWYQQTPGQGLQFLFEYFSETQRNKGNFPGRFSGRQFSNSRSEMNVSTLELGDSALYLCASSLGLAGQETQYFGPGTRLLVL.

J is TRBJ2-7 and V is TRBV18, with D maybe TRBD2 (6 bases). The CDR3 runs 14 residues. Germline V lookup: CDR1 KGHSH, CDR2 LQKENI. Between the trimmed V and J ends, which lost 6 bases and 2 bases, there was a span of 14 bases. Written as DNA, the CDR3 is TGTGCCAGCTCGCCTCGGGAGTTTACCTACGAGCAGTACTTC. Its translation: CASSPREFTYEQYF. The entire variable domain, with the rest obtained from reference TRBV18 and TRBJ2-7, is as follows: NAGVMQNPRHLVRRRGQEARLRCSPMKGHSHVYWYRQLPEEGLKFMVYLQKENIIDESGMPKERFSAEFPKEGPSILRIQQVVRGDSAAYFCASSPREFTYEQYFGPGTRLTVT.

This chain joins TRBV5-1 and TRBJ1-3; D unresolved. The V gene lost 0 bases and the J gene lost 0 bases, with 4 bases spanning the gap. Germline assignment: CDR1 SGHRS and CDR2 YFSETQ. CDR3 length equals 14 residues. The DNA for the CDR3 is TGCGCCAGCAGCTTGGACACCTCTGGAAACACCATATATTTT. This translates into CASSLDTSGNTIYF.

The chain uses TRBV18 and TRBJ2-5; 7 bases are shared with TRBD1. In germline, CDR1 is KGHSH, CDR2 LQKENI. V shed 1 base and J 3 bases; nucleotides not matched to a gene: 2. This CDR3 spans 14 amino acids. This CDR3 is CASSPRQGEETQYF. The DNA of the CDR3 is TGTGCCAGCTCACCACGTCAGGGGGAAGAGACCCAGTACTTC.

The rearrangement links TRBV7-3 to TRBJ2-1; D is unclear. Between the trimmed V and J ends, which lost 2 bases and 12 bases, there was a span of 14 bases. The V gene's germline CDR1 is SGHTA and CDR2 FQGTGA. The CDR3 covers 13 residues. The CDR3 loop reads CASSLQDSVRQFF. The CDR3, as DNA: TGTGCCAGCAGCTTACAAGACTCTGTTCGGCAGTTCTTC.

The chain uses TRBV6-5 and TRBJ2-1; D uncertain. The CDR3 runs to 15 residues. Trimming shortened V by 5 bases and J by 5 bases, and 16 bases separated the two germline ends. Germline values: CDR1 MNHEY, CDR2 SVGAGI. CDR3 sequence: CASSRWATGHNEQFF. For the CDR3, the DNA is TGTGCCAGCAGTCGGTGGGCTACTGGCCACAATGAGCAGTTCTTC.

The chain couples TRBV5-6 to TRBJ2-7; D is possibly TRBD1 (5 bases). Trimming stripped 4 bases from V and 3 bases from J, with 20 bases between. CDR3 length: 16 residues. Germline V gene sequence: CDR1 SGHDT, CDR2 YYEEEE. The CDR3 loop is CASSLATQGFFYEQYF. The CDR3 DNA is TGTGCCAGCAGCCTGGCCACCCAGGGTTTTTTCTACGAGCAGTACTTC.

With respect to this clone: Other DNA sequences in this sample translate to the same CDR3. The CDR3 sequence: CASSSLVGKGELNEKLFF. The CDR3 region has the DNA TGTGCCAGCAGCAGCCTGGTGGGGAAGGGAGAGCTGAATGAAAAACTGTTTTTT. The chain has TRBV7-9 and TRBJ1-4, with D unclear. Trimming pared 5 bases from V and 5 bases from J, leaving 24 bases between. There are 18 residues in the CDR3. The germline V gene encodes CDR1 SEHNR and CDR2 FQNEAQ (reference sequence).

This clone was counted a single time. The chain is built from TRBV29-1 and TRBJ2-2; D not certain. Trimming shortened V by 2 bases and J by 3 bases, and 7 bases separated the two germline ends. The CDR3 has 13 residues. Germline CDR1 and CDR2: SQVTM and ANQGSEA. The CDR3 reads CSVEKWDTGELFF. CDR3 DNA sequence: TGCAGCGTTGAAAAGTGGGACACCGGGGAGCTGTTTTTT.

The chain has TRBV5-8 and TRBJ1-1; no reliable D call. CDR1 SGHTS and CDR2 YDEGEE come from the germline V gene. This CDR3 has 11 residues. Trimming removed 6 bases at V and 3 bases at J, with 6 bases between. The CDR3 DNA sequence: TGTGCCAGCAAGAGATACACTGAAGCTTTCTTT. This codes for CASKRYTEAFF.

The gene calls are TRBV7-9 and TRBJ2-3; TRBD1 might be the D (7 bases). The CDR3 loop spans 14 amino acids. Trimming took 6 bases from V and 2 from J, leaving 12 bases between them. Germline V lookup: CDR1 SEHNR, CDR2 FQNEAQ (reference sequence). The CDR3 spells CASRGGGPTDTQYF. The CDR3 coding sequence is TGTGCCAGCAGAGGAGGGGGCCCCACAGATACGCAGTATTTT. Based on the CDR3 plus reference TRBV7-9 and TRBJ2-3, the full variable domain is DTGVSQNPRHKITKRGQNVTFRCDPISEHNRLYWYRQTLGQGPEFLTYFQNEAQLEKSRLLSDRFSAERPKGSFSTLEIQRTEQGDSAMYLCASRGGGPTDTQYFGPGTRLTVL.

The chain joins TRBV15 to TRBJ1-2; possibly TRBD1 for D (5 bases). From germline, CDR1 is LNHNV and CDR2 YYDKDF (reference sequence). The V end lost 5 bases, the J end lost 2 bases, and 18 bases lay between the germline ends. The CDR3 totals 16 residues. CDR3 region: CATSGTVPRSNYGYTF. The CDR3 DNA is TGTGCCACCAGCGGGACCGTTCCACGATCCAACTATGGCTACACCTTC.

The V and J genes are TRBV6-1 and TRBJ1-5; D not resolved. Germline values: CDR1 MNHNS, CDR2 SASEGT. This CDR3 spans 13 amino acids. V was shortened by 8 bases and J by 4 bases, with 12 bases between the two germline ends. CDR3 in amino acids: CASRISLNQPQHF. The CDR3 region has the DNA TGTGCCAGCCGGATCAGCCTTAATCAGCCCCAGCATTTT.

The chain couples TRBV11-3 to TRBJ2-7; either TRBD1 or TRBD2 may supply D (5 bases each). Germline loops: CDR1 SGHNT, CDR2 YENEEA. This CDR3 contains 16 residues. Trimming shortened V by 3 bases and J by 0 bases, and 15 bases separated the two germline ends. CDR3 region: CASSFRGSGGSYEQYF. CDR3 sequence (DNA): TGTGCCAGCAGCTTCCGGGGCAGCGGTGGCTCCTACGAGCAGTACTTC. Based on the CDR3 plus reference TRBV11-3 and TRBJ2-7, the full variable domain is EAGVVQSPRYKIIEKKQPVAFWCNPISGHNTLYWYLQNLGQGPELLIRYENEEAVDDSQLPKDRFSAERLKGVDSTLKIQPAELGDSAVYLCASSFRGSGGSYEQYFGPGTRLTVT.

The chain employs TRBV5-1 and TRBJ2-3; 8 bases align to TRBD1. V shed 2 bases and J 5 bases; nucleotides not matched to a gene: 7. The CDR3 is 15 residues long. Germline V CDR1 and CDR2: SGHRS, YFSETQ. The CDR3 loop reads CASSFGTGTGDTQYF. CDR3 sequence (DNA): TGCGCCAGCAGCTTCGGGACAGGTACAGGAGATACGCAGTATTTT.

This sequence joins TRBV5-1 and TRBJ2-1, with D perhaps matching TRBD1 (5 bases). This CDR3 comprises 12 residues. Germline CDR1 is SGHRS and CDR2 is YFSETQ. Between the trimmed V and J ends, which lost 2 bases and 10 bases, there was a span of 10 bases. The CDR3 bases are TGCGCCAGCAGCTTCCAGGGAAACGAGCAGTTCTTC. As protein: CASSFQGNEQFF.

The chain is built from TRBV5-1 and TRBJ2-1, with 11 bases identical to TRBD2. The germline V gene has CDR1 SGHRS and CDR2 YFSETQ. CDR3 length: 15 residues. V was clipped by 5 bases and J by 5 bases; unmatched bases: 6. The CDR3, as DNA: TGCGCCAGCAGGAGGACTAGCGGGCTCAACAATGAGCAGTTCTTC. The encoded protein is CASRRTSGLNNEQFF. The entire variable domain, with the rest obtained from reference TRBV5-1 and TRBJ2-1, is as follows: KAGVTQTPRYLIKTRGQQVTLSCSPISGHRSVSWYQQTPGQGLQFLFEYFSETQRNKGNFPGRFSGRQFSNSRSEMNVSTLELGDSALYLCASRRTSGLNNEQFFGPGTRLTVL.

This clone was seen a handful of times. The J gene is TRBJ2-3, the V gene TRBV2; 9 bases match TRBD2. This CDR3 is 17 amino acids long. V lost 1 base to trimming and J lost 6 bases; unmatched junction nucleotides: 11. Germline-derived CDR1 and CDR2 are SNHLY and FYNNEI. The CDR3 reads CASSEVGTSPDEDTQYF. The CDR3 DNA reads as TGTGCCAGCAGTGAAGTTGGGACTAGCCCAGACGAGGATACGCAGTATTTT.

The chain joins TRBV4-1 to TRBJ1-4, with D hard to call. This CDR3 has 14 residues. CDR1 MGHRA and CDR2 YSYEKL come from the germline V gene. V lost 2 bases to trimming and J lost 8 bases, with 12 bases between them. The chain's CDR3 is CASSQTVLGEKLFF. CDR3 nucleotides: TGCGCCAGCAGCCAAACGGTCTTAGGGGAAAAACTGTTTTTT.

Here the CDR3 reads CASSFETGELFF. CDR3 sequence (DNA): TGTGCCAGCAGTTTCGAGACCGGGGAGCTGTTTTTT. The J gene is TRBJ2-2, the V gene TRBV27; D unclear. This CDR3 region has 12 residues. V was cut by 3 bases and J by 5 bases, with 4 bases left in between. Germline CDR1 reads MNHEY; CDR2 reads SMNVEV (reference sequence).

CDR3 DNA: TGCGCCAGCAGCTTGAGGAGCGAGTACTACAATGAGCAGTTCTTC. Encoded protein: CASSLRSEYYNEQFF. V usage is TRBV5-1 and J usage is TRBJ2-1, with D uncertain. The CDR3 totals 15 residues. Germline CDR1 is SGHRS and CDR2 is YFSETQ. The V end was cut by 1 base, the J end by 3 bases, with 11 bases between.

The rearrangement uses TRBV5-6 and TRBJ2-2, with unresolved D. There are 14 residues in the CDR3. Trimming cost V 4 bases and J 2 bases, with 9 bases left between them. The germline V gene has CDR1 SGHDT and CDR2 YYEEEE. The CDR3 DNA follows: TGTGCCAGCAGCAGTGGAGTAAACACCGGGGAGCTGTTTTTT. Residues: CASSSGVNTGELFF. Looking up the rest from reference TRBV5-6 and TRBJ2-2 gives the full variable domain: DAGVTQSPTHLIKTRGQQVTLRCSPKSGHDTVSWYQQALGQGPQFIFQYYEEEERQRGNFPDRFSGHQFPNYSSELNVNALLLGDSALYLCASSSGVNTGELFFGEGSRLTVL.